This T cell receptor beta chain was profiled in a study of cytomegalovirus exposure and HLA in healthy donors. Libraries were prepared by immunoSEQ multiplex PCR; TCRdb keeps only in-frame clonotypes and omits some of them. Among under 250,000 clones listed, about 90% were seen once. This clone was observed once. The CDR3 sequence is 16 residues long. Per the germline V gene, CDR1 is KGHSH and CDR2 is LQKENI. Trimming cost V 4 bases and J 2 bases; bases outside gene matches: 2. The chain recombines TRBV18 with TRBJ2-5; 15 nucleotides align to TRBD2. The sequencing input was PBMCs. The TCR comes from a young man in good health and CMV-seropositive. In DNA, the CDR3 is TGTGCCAGCTCACTCGGACTAGCGGGAGGGCAAGAGACCCAGTACTTC. Translating gives CASSLGLAGGQETQYF.